The clone carrying this T cell receptor beta chain was observed once. Its antigen remains unidentified. The record originates from a study of cytomegalovirus exposure and HLA in healthy donors. Overall study context: Early on, a data release was issued that held about 85 million unique TCRs from HLA-typed donors.

General study findings and limits: In vitro checks showed that three CMV-associated chains really do target CMV antigens. DRB1 showed the most TCR associations and HLA-C the fewest in a later analysis, as rates varied by HLA locus. In a later analysis, specific HLA alleles were associated with 15,000 to 20,000 TCR beta sequences at a 0.05 false discovery rate.

The primer mix had 60 Vbeta and 13 Jbeta primers. Sequencing used immunoSEQ multiplex PCR; TCRdb keeps in-frame clones, though not all of them. The sample gives almost 80,000 clones, less than 80% of which show up once; around 7% is in the top ten. Trimming removed 7 bases from V and 13 bases from J; junction bases left unmatched: 10. Germline V gives CDR1 SGDLS, CDR2 YYNGEE. This CDR3 region has 13 residues. The source material was PBMCs. The rearrangement joins TRBV9 to TRBJ1-5, with 11 nucleotides matching TRBD1. The clonotype comes from a woman in her fifties or sixties in good health and CMV-seropositive. The CDR3 protein is CASSPGTGGSQHF. The CDR3, as DNA: TGTGCCAGCTCCCCTGGGACAGGGGGATCTCAGCATTTT. Complete variable domain (other parts from reference TRBV9 and TRBJ1-5): DSGVTQTPKHLITATGQRVTLRCSPRSGDLSVYWYQQSLDQGLQFLIQYYNGEERAKGNILERFSAQQFPDLHSELNLSSLELGDSALYFCASSPGTGGSQHFGDGTRLSIL.